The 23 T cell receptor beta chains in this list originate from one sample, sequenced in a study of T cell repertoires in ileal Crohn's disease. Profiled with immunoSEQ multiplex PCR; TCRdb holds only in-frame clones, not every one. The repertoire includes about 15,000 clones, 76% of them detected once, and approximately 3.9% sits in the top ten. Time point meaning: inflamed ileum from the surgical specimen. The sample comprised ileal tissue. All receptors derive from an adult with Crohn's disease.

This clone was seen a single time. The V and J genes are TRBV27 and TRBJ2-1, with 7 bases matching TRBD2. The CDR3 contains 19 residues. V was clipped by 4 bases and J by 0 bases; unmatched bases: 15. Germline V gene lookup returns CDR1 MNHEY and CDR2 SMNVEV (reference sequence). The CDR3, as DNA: TGTGCCAGCAGTTCGAGAATAATTTTAGCGGGCCGCTCCTACAATGAGCAGTTCTTC. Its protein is CASSSRIILAGRSYNEQFF.

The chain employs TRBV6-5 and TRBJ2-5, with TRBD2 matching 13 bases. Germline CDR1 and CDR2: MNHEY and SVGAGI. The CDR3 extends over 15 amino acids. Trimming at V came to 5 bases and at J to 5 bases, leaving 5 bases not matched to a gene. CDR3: CASSGLAGVVETQYF. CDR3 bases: TGTGCCAGCAGTGGACTAGCGGGAGTGGTTGAGACCCAGTACTTC.

CDR3 loop: CATTHRPASYEQYF. The CDR3 region has the DNA TGTGCCACCACCCACCGGCCAGCCTCCTACGAGCAGTACTTC. The rearrangement uses TRBV2 and TRBJ2-7; no reliable D call. The V gene lost 10 bases and the J gene lost 0 bases, with 16 bases spanning the gap. CDR3 length: 14 residues. Per the germline V gene, CDR1 is SNHLY and CDR2 is FYNNEI.

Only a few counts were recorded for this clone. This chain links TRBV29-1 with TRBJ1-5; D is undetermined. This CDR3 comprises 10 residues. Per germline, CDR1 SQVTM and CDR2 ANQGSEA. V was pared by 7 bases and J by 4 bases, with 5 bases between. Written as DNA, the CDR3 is TGCAGCGATCTAAATCAGCCCCAGCATTTT. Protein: CSDLNQPQHF.

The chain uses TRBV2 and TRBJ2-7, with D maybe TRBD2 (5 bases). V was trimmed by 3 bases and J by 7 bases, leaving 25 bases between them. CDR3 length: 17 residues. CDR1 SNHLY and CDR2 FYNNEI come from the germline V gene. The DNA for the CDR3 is TGTGCCAGCAGTGAGCACGAGGTAGGCATAAGGCCGGGGGAGCAGTACTTC. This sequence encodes CASSEHEVGIRPGEQYF. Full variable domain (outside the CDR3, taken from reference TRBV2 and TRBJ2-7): EPEVTQTPSHQVTQMGQEVILRCVPISNHLYFYWYRQILGQKVEFLVSFYNNEISEKSEIFDDQFSVERPDGSNFTLKIRSTKLEDSAMYFCASSEHEVGIRPGEQYFGPGTRLTVT.

The CDR3 bases are TGTGCCATCAGGGACAGTTTGAAGCAGCCCCAGCATTTT. Protein product: CAIRDSLKQPQHF. The chain couples TRBV10-3 to TRBJ1-5; tentatively, D is TRBD1 (6 bases). V shed 6 bases and J shed 7 bases, with 13 bases lying between them. Looked up from germline, CDR1 is ENHRY and CDR2 is SYGVKD. This CDR3 is built from 13 residues.

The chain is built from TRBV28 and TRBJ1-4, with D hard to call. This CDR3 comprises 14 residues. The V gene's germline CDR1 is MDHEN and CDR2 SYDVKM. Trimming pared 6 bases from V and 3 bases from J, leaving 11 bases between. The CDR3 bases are TGTGCCAGCAGCGGGCCACCAGCTAATGAAAAACTGTTTTTT. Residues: CASSGPPANEKLFF.

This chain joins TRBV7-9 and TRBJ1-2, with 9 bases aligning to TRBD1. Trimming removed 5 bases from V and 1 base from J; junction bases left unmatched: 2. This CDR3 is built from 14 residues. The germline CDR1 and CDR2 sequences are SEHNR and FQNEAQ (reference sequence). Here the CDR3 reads CASSTGQGNYGYTF. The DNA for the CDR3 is TGTGCCAGCAGCACGGGACAGGGTAACTATGGCTACACCTTC.

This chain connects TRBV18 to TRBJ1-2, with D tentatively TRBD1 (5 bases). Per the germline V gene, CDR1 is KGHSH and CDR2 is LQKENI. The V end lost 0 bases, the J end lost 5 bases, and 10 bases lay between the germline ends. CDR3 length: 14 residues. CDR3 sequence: CASSPPEDRYGYTF. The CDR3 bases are TGTGCCAGCTCACCACCCGAAGACAGATATGGCTACACCTTC.

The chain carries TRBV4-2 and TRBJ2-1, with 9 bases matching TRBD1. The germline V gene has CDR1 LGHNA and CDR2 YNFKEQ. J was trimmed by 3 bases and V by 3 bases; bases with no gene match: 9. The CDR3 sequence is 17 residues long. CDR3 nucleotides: TGTGCCAGCAGCCAGGGGACTTGGGGACAGGGCTACAATGAGCAGTTCTTC. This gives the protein CASSQGTWGQGYNEQFF.

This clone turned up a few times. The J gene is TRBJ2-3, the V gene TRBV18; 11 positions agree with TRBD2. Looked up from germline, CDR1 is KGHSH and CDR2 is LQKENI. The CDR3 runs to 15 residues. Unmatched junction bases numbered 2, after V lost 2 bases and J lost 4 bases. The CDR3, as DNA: TGTGCCAGCTCACCAGCTAGCGGGGGGCCAGATACGCAGTATTTT. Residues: CASSPASGGPDTQYF.

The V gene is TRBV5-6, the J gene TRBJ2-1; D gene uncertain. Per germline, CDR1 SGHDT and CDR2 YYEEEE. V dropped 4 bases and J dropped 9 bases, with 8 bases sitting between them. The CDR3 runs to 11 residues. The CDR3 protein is CASSATREQFF. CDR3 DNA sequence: TGTGCCAGCAGCGCAACGCGTGAGCAGTTCTTC.

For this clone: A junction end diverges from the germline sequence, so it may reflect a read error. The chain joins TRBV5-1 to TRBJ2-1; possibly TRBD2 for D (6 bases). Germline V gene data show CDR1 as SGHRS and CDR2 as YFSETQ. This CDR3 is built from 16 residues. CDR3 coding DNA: TGCGCCAGCAGCTTCTCTTCTGGGAGGATAGACAATGAGCGGTTCTTC. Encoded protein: CASSFSSGRIDNERFF.

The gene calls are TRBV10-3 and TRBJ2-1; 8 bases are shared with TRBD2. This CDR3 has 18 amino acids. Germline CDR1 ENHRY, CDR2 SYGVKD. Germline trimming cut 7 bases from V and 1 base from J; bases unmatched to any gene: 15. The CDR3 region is CAITEGRSGRASYNEQFF. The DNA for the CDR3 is TGTGCCATCACCGAAGGAAGAAGCGGGAGAGCGTCCTACAATGAGCAGTTCTTC.

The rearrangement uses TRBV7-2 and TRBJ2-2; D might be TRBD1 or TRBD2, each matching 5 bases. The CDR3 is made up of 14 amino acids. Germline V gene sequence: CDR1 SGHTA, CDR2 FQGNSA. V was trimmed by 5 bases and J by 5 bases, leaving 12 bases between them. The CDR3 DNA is TGTGCCAGCAGCCCCCGGGGCAGGACCGGGGAGCTGTTTTTT. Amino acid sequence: CASSPRGRTGELFF.

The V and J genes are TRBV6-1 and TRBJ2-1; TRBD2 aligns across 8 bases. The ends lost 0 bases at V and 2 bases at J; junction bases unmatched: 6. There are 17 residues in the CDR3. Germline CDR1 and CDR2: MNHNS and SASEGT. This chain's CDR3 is CASSEAGLADPYNEQFF. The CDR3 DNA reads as TGTGCCAGCAGTGAAGCCGGACTAGCTGATCCCTACAATGAGCAGTTCTTC.

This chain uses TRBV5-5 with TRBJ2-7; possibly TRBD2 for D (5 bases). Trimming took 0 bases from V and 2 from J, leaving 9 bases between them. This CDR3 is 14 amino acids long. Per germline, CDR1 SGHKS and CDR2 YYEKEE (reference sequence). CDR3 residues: CASSLGAGTYEQYF. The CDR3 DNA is TGTGCCAGCAGCTTGGGGGCGGGTACCTACGAGCAGTACTTC.

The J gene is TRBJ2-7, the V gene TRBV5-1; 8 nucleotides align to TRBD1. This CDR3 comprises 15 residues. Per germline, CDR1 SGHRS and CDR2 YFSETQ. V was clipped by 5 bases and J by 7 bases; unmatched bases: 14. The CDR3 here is CASSIQGDLFGEQYF. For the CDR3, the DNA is TGCGCCAGCAGTATACAGGGGGACCTTTTCGGGGAGCAGTACTTC.

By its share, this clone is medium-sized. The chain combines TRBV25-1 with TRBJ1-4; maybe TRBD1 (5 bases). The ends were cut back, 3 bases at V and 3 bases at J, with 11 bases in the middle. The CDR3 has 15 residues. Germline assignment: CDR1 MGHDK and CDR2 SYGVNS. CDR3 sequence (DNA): TGTGCCAGCAGTGACCGGGGGACGGCTAATGAAAAACTGTTTTTT. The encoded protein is CASSDRGTANEKLFF.

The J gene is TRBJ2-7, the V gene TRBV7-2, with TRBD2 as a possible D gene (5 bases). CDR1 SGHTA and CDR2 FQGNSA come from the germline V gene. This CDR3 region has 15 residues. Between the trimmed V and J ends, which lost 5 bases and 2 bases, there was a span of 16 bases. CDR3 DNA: TGTGCCAGCAGCCCGCTGTTCGAGGGTCCCTACGAGCAGTACTTC. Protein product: CASSPLFEGPYEQYF.

The chain's CDR3 is CASSRWLAGGVQETQYF. The CDR3 DNA reads TGTGCCAGCAGCCGGTGGCTAGCGGGGGGGGTCCAAGAGACCCAGTACTTC. The V gene is TRBV2, the J gene TRBJ2-5; 12 positions match TRBD2. In germline, CDR1 is SNHLY, CDR2 FYNNEI. J gave up 1 base and V 6 bases, and 9 bases lay outside the gene matches. This CDR3 comprises 17 residues.

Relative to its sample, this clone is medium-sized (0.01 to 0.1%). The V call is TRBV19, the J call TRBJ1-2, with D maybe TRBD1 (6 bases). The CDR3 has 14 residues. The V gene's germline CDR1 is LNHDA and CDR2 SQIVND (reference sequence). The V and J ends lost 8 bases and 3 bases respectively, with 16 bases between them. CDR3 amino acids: CASATTGRYYGYTF. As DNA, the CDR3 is TGTGCCAGTGCCACGACAGGACGATACTATGGCTACACCTTC.

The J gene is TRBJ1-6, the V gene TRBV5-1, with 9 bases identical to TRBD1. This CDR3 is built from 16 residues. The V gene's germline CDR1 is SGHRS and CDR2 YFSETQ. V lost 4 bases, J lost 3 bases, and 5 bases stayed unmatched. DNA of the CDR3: TGCGCCAGCAGCGGTACGACAGGGGGCTATAATTCACCCCTCCACTTT. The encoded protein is CASSGTTGGYNSPLHF.